Shown below are 24 T cell receptor beta chains from a single sample sequenced in a study of CD8 T cells in ankylosing spondylitis (dated by TCRdb to 2016 to 2017). The library was obtained by 5' RACE. Instrument used: Illumina HiSeq 2500. TCRdb itself trimmed the public reads at Q25 with fastp, ran MiXCR and retained productive beta chains. Rows are unified per CDR3 protein, each entry keeping the most common DNA and genes. The sample records hundreds of thousands of distinct CDR3 sequences, roughly a third of which are singletons. Clones ranked in the top ten supply approximately 4% of the sample. Sequences were obtained from blood, either unsorted or a sorted T cell fraction (not recorded which). The source of these receptors is a male donor with ankylosing spondylitis or in good health (not recorded which).

The V call is TRBV7-8, the J call TRBJ2-1; TRBD2 agrees at 12 bases. The CDR3 consists of 16 residues. Germline V gives CDR1 SGHVS, CDR2 FQNEAQ. The junction had 10 bases not matched to a gene; V was cut back by 3 bases and J by 10 bases. CDR3 coding DNA: TGTGCCAGCAGCTTCTCACCTAGCGGGGGGGCTTGGGAGCAGTTCTTC. It encodes CASSFSPSGGAWEQFF.

The rearrangement joins TRBV7-8 to TRBJ2-1; TRBD1 matches at 9 bases. V shed 0 bases, J shed 0 bases, and the junction held 12 bases outside the gene matches. Germline V CDR1 and CDR2: SGHVS, FQNEAQ. This CDR3 comprises 20 residues. The CDR3 loop reads CASSLAPGQGVSSSYNEQFF. The CDR3 coding sequence is TGTGCCAGCAGCTTAGCTCCGGGACAGGGTGTTTCGAGCTCCTACAATGAGCAGTTCTTC.

CDR3: CAIRTGQFGGEAFF. As DNA, the CDR3 is TGTGCCATCAGGACGGGACAGTTTGGCGGTGAAGCTTTCTTT. V is TRBV10-3 and J is TRBJ1-1; 7 positions agree with TRBD1. The CDR3 covers 14 residues. CDR1 is ENHRY, CDR2 SYGVKD, per germline. V trimming: 6 bases; J trimming: 7 bases; junction bases outside the gene matches: 11.

The chain uses TRBV29-1 and TRBJ2-7, with D unresolved. V gave up 4 bases and J gave up 7 bases, with 11 bases separating them. Germline CDR1 is SQVTM and CDR2 is ANQGSEA. This CDR3 has 11 residues. The CDR3 loop reads CSVGVFFEQYF. The CDR3, as DNA: TGCAGCGTTGGGGTGTTTTTTGAGCAGTACTTC.

J is TRBJ1-3 and V is TRBV5-6, with D hard to call. Germline V gene sequence: CDR1 SGHDT, CDR2 YYEEEE. CDR3 length equals 14 residues. Trimming cost V 0 bases and J 0 bases, with 4 bases left between them. The chain's CDR3 is CASSLANSGNTIYF. The CDR3 nucleotides are TGTGCCAGCAGCTTGGCTAACTCTGGAAACACCATATATTTT.

The chain recombines TRBV2 with TRBJ1-2; unclear D gene. The V and J ends lost 1 base and 4 bases respectively, with 7 bases between them. Germline V gene sequence: CDR1 SNHLY, CDR2 FYNNEI. The CDR3 is 13 residues long. CDR3 in amino acids: CASSEGSVYGYTF. The CDR3 DNA reads TGTGCCAGCAGTGAAGGGTCGGTCTATGGCTACACCTTC. The complete variable domain, with remaining parts taken from reference TRBV2 and TRBJ1-2, reads EPEVTQTPSHQVTQMGQEVILRCVPISNHLYFYWYRQILGQKVEFLVSFYNNEISEKSEIFDDQFSVERPDGSNFTLKIRSTKLEDSAMYFCASSEGSVYGYTFGSGTRLTVV.

The table lists this clonotype with a few counts. The chain carries TRBV27 and TRBJ2-5; D might be TRBD2 (6 bases). CDR1 and CDR2 (germline): MNHEY, SMNVEV (reference sequence). CDR3 length equals 15 residues. V dropped 1 base and J dropped 4 bases, with 13 bases sitting between them. The CDR3 protein is CASSLLRGMVETQYF. CDR3 DNA: TGTGCCAGCAGTTTATTGCGGGGTATGGTAGAGACCCAGTACTTC.

The rearrangement uses TRBV30 and TRBJ2-1; possibly TRBD1 for D (6 bases). The CDR3 has 14 residues. Trimming shortened V by 3 bases and J by 4 bases, and 13 bases separated the two germline ends. Germline assignment: CDR1 GTSNPN and CDR2 SVGIG (reference sequence). The CDR3: CAWRPWDKYNEQFF. Written as DNA, the CDR3 is TGTGCCTGGAGGCCCTGGGACAAATACAATGAGCAGTTCTTC.

The chain joins TRBV12-3 or TRBV12-4 to TRBJ2-1; TRBD2 is a possible D gene (6 bases). V was trimmed by 7 bases and J by 8 bases, leaving 15 bases between them. The CDR3 length is 13 residues. This CDR3 is CASKPGWGDEQFF. For the CDR3, the DNA is TGTGCCAGCAAACCAGGGTGGGGGGATGAGCAGTTCTTC.

The rearrangement uses TRBV28 and TRBJ2-7; TRBD1 agrees at 7 bases. The CDR3 spans 14 residues. After removal of 5 bases from V and 4 bases from J, the junction contained 8 bases not matched to a gene. In germline, CDR1 is MDHEN, CDR2 SYDVKM. CDR3 in amino acids: CASSLQGIRYEQYF. CDR3 DNA sequence: TGTGCCAGCAGTCTACAGGGGATTAGGTACGAGCAGTACTTC.

The chain links TRBV7-6 to TRBJ2-3; tentatively, D is TRBD1 (5 bases). The germline CDR1 and CDR2 sequences are SGHVS and FNYEAQ. The length of the CDR3 is 13 residues. V was pared by 5 bases and J by 8 bases, with 14 bases between. The CDR3 protein is CASSPRQGVTQYF. The DNA for the CDR3 is TGTGCCAGCAGCCCCCGCCAGGGTGTTACGCAGTATTTT. The entire variable domain, with the rest obtained from reference TRBV7-6 and TRBJ2-3, is as follows: GAGVSQSPRYKVTKRGQDVALRCDPISGHVSLYWYRQALGQGPEFLTYFNYEAQQDKSGLPNDRFSAERPEGSISTLTIQRTEQRDSAMYRCASSPRQGVTQYFGPGTRLTVL.

This clonotype was found many times. The V call is TRBV12-3 or TRBV12-4, the J call TRBJ2-1; D is ambiguous. This CDR3 has 11 amino acids. V was clipped by 2 bases and J by 7 bases, with 3 bases between them. The CDR3 loop reads CASSLRNEQFF. CDR3 in DNA: TGTGCCAGCAGTTTACGTAATGAGCAGTTCTTC.

The chain has TRBV5-6 and TRBJ1-2; D uncertain. The germline CDR1 and CDR2 sequences are SGHDT and YYEEEE. Trimming removed 2 bases from V and 0 bases from J, with 8 bases in between. The CDR3 sequence is 14 residues long. The CDR3 loop reads CASSFDNTNYGYTF. The CDR3 DNA reads TGTGCCAGCAGCTTTGACAATACTAACTATGGCTACACCTTC.

The chain uses TRBV5-4 and TRBJ2-3, with D perhaps matching TRBD2 (6 bases). V lost 4 bases to trimming and J lost 2 bases, with 11 bases between them. The CDR3 has 14 residues. Per the germline V gene, CDR1 is SGHNT and CDR2 is YYREEE (reference sequence). CDR3 loop: CASSPSGYTDTQYF. As DNA, the CDR3 is TGTGCCAGCAGCCCCAGCGGGTACACAGATACGCAGTATTTT. The full variable domain, with the rest looked up from reference TRBV5-4 and TRBJ2-3, is ETGVTQSPTHLIKTRGQQVTLRCSSQSGHNTVSWYQQALGQGPQFIFQYYREEENGRGNFPPRFSGLQFPNYSSELNVNALELDDSALYLCASSPSGYTDTQYFGPGTRLTVL.

This clonotype was recorded many times. The chain combines TRBV10-3 with TRBJ2-5, with D unclear. Per germline, CDR1 ENHRY and CDR2 SYGVKD. The CDR3 totals 14 residues. V was trimmed by 0 bases and J by 5 bases, leaving 10 bases between them. In DNA form, the CDR3 reads TGTGCCATCAGTGAGTCGCTACTGGACGAGACCCAGTACTTC. Translating gives CAISESLLDETQYF.

The chain's CDR3 is CASSLGLRGSYNEQFF. CDR3 DNA sequence: TGTGCCAGCAGCTTAGGGCTACGCGGCTCCTACAATGAGCAGTTCTTC. V and J are TRBV7-2 and TRBJ2-1; D call uncertain. The CDR3 is 16 amino acids. V was clipped by 1 base and J by 0 bases, with 10 bases between them. Looked up from germline, CDR1 is SGHTA and CDR2 is FQGNSA.

The J gene is TRBJ2-1, the V gene TRBV7-9, with D maybe TRBD2 (6 bases). V was cut by 6 bases and J by 3 bases, with 15 bases left in between. The CDR3 is made up of 15 amino acids. Germline CDR1 and CDR2: SEHNR and FQNEAQ (reference sequence). Here the CDR3 reads CASRDSGRSYNEQFF. The CDR3 nucleotides read TGTGCCAGCAGAGACTCAGGGAGGAGCTACAATGAGCAGTTCTTC.

In this sample, this clonotype turned up a few times. This rearrangement joins TRBV5-1 to TRBJ2-3, with D perhaps assigned TRBD1 or TRBD2 (5 bases each). Germline CDR1 is SGHRS and CDR2 is YFSETQ. Trimming shortened V by 1 base and J by 4 bases, and 10 bases separated the two germline ends. The CDR3 spans 14 residues. The CDR3 nucleotides are TGCGCCAGCAGCTTGAGTTGGGGACCAGATACGCAGTATTTT. Its translation: CASSLSWGPDTQYF. The full variable domain, rest sourced from reference TRBV5-1 and TRBJ2-3, is KAGVTQTPRYLIKTRGQQVTLSCSPISGHRSVSWYQQTPGQGLQFLFEYFSETQRNKGNFPGRFSGRQFSNSRSEMNVSTLELGDSALYLCASSLSWGPDTQYFGPGTRLTVL.

This clonotype was counted only a few times. This rearrangement joins TRBV9 to TRBJ1-1; 8 bases match TRBD1. This CDR3 has 13 residues. The V and J ends lost 3 bases and 4 bases, in that order; junction bases with no gene match: 2. Per germline, CDR1 SGDLS and CDR2 YYNGEE. The CDR3 reads CASSATGVTEAFF. In DNA form, the CDR3 reads TGTGCCAGCAGCGCGACAGGGGTCACTGAAGCTTTCTTT.

The V gene is TRBV20-1, the J gene TRBJ2-3; perhaps TRBD2 as D (5 bases). V was cut by 6 bases and J by 4 bases, with 11 bases left in between. Per germline, CDR1 DFQATT and CDR2 SNEGSKA (reference sequence). CDR3 size: 12 residues. The CDR3 nucleotides are TGCAGTGCCACGACTACCGCAGATACGCAGTATTTT. Protein sequence: CSATTTADTQYF.

The CDR3 DNA sequence: TGCAGTGCTAGGGCCTGGGAAGAGAGCTCCTACGAGCAGTACTTC. Amino acids: CSARAWEESSYEQYF. The chain has TRBV20-1 and TRBJ2-7; no firm D call. The CDR3 is 15 amino acids. V was pared by 3 bases and J by 0 bases, with 15 bases between. Germline values: CDR1 DFQATT, CDR2 SNEGSKA (reference sequence).

The chain links TRBV18 to TRBJ2-7; D is possibly TRBD2 (5 bases). V dropped 3 bases and J dropped 7 bases, with 16 bases sitting between them. This CDR3 has 14 amino acids. CDR1 is KGHSH and CDR2 is LQKENI in the germline V gene. The CDR3 sequence: CASSPYEGTGEQYF. In DNA, the CDR3 is TGTGCCAGCTCACCGTACGAGGGTACGGGGGAGCAGTACTTC.

The sample holds one count of this clonotype. The V gene is TRBV4-1, the J gene TRBJ2-2; 11 positions match TRBD2. The CDR3 loop spans 16 amino acids. Germline V gene data show CDR1 as MGHRA and CDR2 as YSYEKL. V lost 6 bases to trimming and J lost 9 bases; unmatched junction nucleotides: 12. The CDR3 DNA sequence: TGCGCCAGCAGTCAGCCTCGTAGCGGGGGGGCGAGGGAGCTGTTTTTT. Its translation is CASSQPRSGGARELFF.

The sample holds one count of this clonotype. The J gene is TRBJ1-1, the V gene TRBV27; possible D gene TRBD1, 5 bases. Germline V lookup: CDR1 MNHEY, CDR2 SMNVEV (reference sequence). The V gene lost 8 bases and the J gene lost 1 base, with 8 bases spanning the gap. The CDR3 covers 12 residues. The CDR3 region has the DNA TGTGCCAGCCCCGGGGGGAACACTGAAGCTTTCTTT. It specifies CASPGGNTEAFF.